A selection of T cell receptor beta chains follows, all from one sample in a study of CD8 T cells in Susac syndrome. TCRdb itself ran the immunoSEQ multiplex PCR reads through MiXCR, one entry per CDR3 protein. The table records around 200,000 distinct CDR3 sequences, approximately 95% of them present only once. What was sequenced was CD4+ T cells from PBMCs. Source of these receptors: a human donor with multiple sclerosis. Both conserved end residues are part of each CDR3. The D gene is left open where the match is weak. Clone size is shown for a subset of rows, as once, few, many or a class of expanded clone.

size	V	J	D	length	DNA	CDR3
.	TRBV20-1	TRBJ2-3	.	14	TGCAGTGCTAGGGGATGGGGGGCCACAGATACGCAGTATTTT	CSARGWGATDTQYF
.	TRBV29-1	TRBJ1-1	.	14	TGCAGCGTTGACAGGGACGGAGGGAACACTGAAGCTTTCTTT	CSVDRDGGNTEAFF
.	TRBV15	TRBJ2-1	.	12	TGTGCCACCAGCAGAGATGTGGGTGGTCAGTTCTTC	CATSRDVGGQFF
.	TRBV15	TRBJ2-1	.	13	TGTGCCACCAGCATCAGATTTTCCAATGAGCAGTTCTTC	CATSIRFSNEQFF
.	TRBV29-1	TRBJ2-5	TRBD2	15	TGCAGCGTTGAATCTAGCGGGGGGGCCGGGGAGACCCAGTACTTC	CSVESSGGAGETQYF
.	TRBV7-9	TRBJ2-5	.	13	TGTGCCAGCAGCCGTATGGGCAGAGAGACCCAGTACTTC	CASSRMGRETQYF
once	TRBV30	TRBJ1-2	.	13	TGTGCCTGGAGTCCGAGCTCCCCGGAGGGCTACACCTTC	CAWSPSSPEGYTF
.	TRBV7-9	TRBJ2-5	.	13	TGTGCCAGCAGACCCTCCCCACAAGAGACCCAGTACTTC	CASRPSPQETQYF
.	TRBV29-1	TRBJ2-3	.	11	TGCAGCTCCCTCAGCACAGATACGCAGTATTTT	CSSLSTDTQYF
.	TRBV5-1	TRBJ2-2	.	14	TGCGCCAGCAGCGCCCGCCAGAACACCGGGGATCTGTTTTTT	CASSARQNTGDLFF
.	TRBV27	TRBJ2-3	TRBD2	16	TGTGCCAGCATTCTTCCCGGGACTAAACTCACAGATACGCAGTATTTT	CASILPGTKLTDTQYF
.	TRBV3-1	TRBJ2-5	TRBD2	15	TGTGCCAGCAGCGACCGGGGGGGGGTCAAGGAGACCCAGTACTTC	CASSDRGGVKETQYF
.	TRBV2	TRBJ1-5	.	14	TGTGCCAGCAGTGACACAGTCAGCAATCAGCCCCAGCATTTT	CASSDTVSNQPQHF
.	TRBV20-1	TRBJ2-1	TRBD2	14	TGCAGTGCTAACGGGGGGAGCTCCTACAATGAGCAGTTCTTC	CSANGGSSYNEQFF
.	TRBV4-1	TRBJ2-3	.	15	TGCGCCAGCAGCCTTTGGGAAACCAGAGAGGATACGCAGTATTTT	CASSLWETREDTQYF
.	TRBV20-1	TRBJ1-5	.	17	TGCAGTGCTAGCGGCACAGGGACGGCCGCGAGCAATCAGCCCCAGCATTTT	CSASGTGTAASNQPQHF
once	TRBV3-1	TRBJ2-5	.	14	TGTGCCAGCAGCCAAAGTGGGACCAGAGAGACCCAGTACTTC	CASSQSGTRETQYF
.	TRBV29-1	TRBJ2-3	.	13	TGCAGCGCACAGGGCCCTAGCACAGATACGCAGTATTTT	CSAQGPSTDTQYF
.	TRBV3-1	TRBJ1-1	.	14	TGTGCCAGCAGCCAAGATCTGGGGTTGGCTGAAGCTTTCTTT	CASSQDLGLAEAFF
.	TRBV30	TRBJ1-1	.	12	TGTGCCTGGAGAAGGCAGAACACTGAAGCTTTCTTT	CAWRRQNTEAFF
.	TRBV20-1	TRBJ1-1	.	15	TGCAGTGCTAGAGAAGCTCAGGGACTGCAGACTGAAGCTTTCTTT	CSAREAQGLQTEAFF
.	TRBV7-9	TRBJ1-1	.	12	TGTGCCAGCAGCCAGCAAAACGGTGAAGCTTTCTTT	CASSQQNGEAFF
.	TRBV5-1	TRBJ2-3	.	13	TGCGCCAGCGGCCGGGGTGGTACAGATACGCAGTATTTT	CASGRGGTDTQYF